These 11 T cell receptor beta chains share one sample of origin, sequenced in a study of vaccination effects on CD4 cells after COVID-19. CD4+ T cells were isolated after nine to ten days of culture. Documented for the person is a PCR-confirmed SARS-CoV-2 infection occurring between March and December 2020. Each participant was administered two doses of either the BNT162b2 or the mRNA-1273 vaccine. Their antigens remain unidentified. TCRdb's table, derived via immunoSEQ multiplex PCR, lists solely in-frame clones and lacks some. Among tens of thousands of clones listed, about 80% were seen once. Sample: CD4+ T cells from PBMCs cultured without peptide, taken after COVID-19 vaccination. The source is a human donor who had a prior SARS-CoV-2 infection.

The chain is built from TRBV3-1 (or the pseudogene TRBV3-2) and TRBJ2-5; D unresolved. CDR1 LGHDT and CDR2 YNNKEL come from the germline V gene (reference sequence). The CDR3 is 16 amino acids. Deletions cut 0 bases from V and 5 bases from J, with 16 bases between. The chain's CDR3 is CASSQDLQSGWETQYF. Here the CDR3 DNA reads TGTGCCAGCAGCCAAGATCTACAGTCCGGTTGGGAGACCCAGTACTTC.

The V call is TRBV7-9, the J call TRBJ2-7; D uncertain. V was clipped by 3 bases and J by 2 bases, with 5 bases between them. Germline CDR1 and CDR2: SEHNR and FQNEAQ (reference sequence). This CDR3 is 12 amino acids long. CDR3 in DNA: TGTGCCAGCAGCTTTCGGACCTACGAGCAGTACTTC. Protein: CASSFRTYEQYF.

The gene calls are TRBV2 and TRBJ1-1, with D hard to call. In germline, CDR1 is SNHLY, CDR2 FYNNEI. V gave up 10 bases and J gave up 0 bases, with 12 bases separating them. The CDR3 is 13 amino acids. CDR3 sequence (DNA): TGTGCCACGTCGTGGGAGATGAACACTGAAGCTTTCTTT. Its translation: CATSWEMNTEAFF.

The chain links TRBV5-1 to TRBJ1-2, with D tentatively TRBD1 (6 bases). The CDR3 loop spans 16 amino acids. Per germline, CDR1 SGHRS and CDR2 YFSETQ. Trimming removed 4 bases from V and 0 bases from J, with 16 bases in between. In DNA, the CDR3 is TGCGCCAGCAGCCATGGACAGAAACTAGCTAACTATGGCTACACCTTC. It codes for CASSHGQKLANYGYTF.

This clone has just a few counts. J is TRBJ2-7 and V is TRBV9; D unresolved. With 0 bases removed from V and 3 bases from J, the gap between germline ends came to 13 bases. The V gene's germline CDR1 is SGDLS and CDR2 YYNGEE. The CDR3 runs 15 residues. Written as DNA, the CDR3 is TGTGCCAGCAGCGTAGACATAGGGCGATTCTACGAGCAGTACTTC. Amino acid sequence: CASSVDIGRFYEQYF.

This chain joins TRBV5-1 and TRBJ1-2; D gene unclear. The CDR3 runs 13 residues. In germline, CDR1 is SGHRS, CDR2 YFSETQ. The V and J ends lost 0 bases and 0 bases respectively, with 3 bases between them. The CDR3 DNA reads as TGCGCCAGCAGCTTGGTTCCTAACTATGGCTACACCTTC. This encodes CASSLVPNYGYTF.

The V gene is TRBV2, the J gene TRBJ2-7, with 11 bases aligning to TRBD2. Germline trimming cut 4 bases from V and 0 bases from J; bases unmatched to any gene: 2. The germline V gene encodes CDR1 SNHLY and CDR2 FYNNEI. The CDR3 is 15 amino acids. DNA for the CDR3: TGTGCCAGCAGTGCTACTAGCGGGAGCTCCTACGAGCAGTACTTC. Amino acid sequence: CASSATSGSSYEQYF.

This chain uses TRBV27 with TRBJ1-1; TRBD1 matches at 7 bases. The CDR3 covers 15 residues. CDR1 is MNHEY, CDR2 SMNVEV, per germline (reference sequence). After removal of 6 bases from V and 4 bases from J, the junction contained 11 bases not matched to a gene. CDR3 protein: CASSPRGGETTEAFF. The CDR3 DNA sequence: TGTGCCAGCAGCCCCCGAGGGGGCGAAACCACTGAAGCTTTCTTT.

The sample holds a few counts of this clone. V and J are TRBV6-5 and TRBJ1-2; the D is unclear. V was trimmed by 6 bases and J by 3 bases, leaving 11 bases between them. This CDR3 has 13 residues. In germline, CDR1 is MNHEY, CDR2 SVGAGI. The CDR3 is CASRIDKDYGYTF. The CDR3 DNA sequence: TGTGCCAGCAGGATCGACAAAGACTATGGCTACACCTTC.

The chain couples TRBV5-1 to TRBJ1-4, with D possibly matching TRBD1 (6 bases). Trimming took 4 bases from V and 3 from J, leaving 16 bases between them. The CDR3 contains 16 residues. CDR1 is SGHRS and CDR2 is YFSETQ in the germline V gene. The CDR3 sequence is CASSPLWGGPNEKLFF. The CDR3 region has the DNA TGCGCCAGCAGCCCCCTCTGGGGGGGGCCTAATGAAAAACTGTTTTTT.

CDR3 nucleotides: TGTGCCAGCAGTCCCACCTGGGGGCTCGGAAACACCATATATTTT. It yields the protein CASSPTWGLGNTIYF. V is TRBV11-2 and J is TRBJ1-3, with a weak D call TRBD1 (6 bases). The length of the CDR3 is 15 residues. Germline-derived CDR1 and CDR2 are SGHAT and FQNNGV. Trimming shortened V by 6 bases and J by 4 bases, and 16 bases separated the two germline ends.